Listed below are T cell receptor beta chains from one sample, sequenced in a study of early T cells in non-severe SARS-CoV-2 infection. In TCRdb, the 5' RACE reads were re-called with MiXCR into one record per CDR3 protein. The table has tens of thousands of distinct CDR3 sequences, around 10% seen once. Specimen: whole blood. The receptors shown here come from an adult who was a healthcare worker with PCR-confirmed SARS-CoV-2 infection or an uninfected control (not recorded which). The CDR3 runs from the conserved cysteine through the conserved F or W. The order of the fields is CDR3 length, V gene, D gene, clone size, J gene, CDR3 DNA, CDR3 protein. The D gene is left open where the match is weak. Clone size is not always given. Where it is, it says once, few, many or a class for expanded clones.

>14|TRBV11-2|TRBD2|NA|TRBJ2-3
TGTGCCAGCAGCCGGGGGGGCAGTGAAGATACGCAGTATTTT
CASSRGGSEDTQYF
>12|TRBV7-9|NA|many|TRBJ2-1
TGTGCCAGCCAGCTACATCTCAATGAGCAGTTCTTC
CASQLHLNEQFF
>18|TRBV10-2|TRBD2|few|TRBJ2-5
TGCGCCAGCAGTGGACTAGCGGGGGCCCTAAACCCACAAGAGACCCAGTACTTC
CASSGLAGALNPQETQYF
>13|TRBV6-6|NA|many|TRBJ2-5
TGTGCCAGCAGGGGACCTCCCCAAGAGACCCAGTACTTC
CASRGPPQETQYF
>14|TRBV6-1|TRBD1|NA|TRBJ1-1
TGTGCCAGCAGGTACGGGACAGGGGTCACTGAAGCTTTCTTT
CASRYGTGVTEAFF
>14|TRBV12-3/TRBV12-4|TRBD1|many|TRBJ2-2
TGTGCCAGCAGTTCGGGACAGTACACCGGGGAGCTGTTTTTT
CASSSGQYTGELFF
>13|TRBV29-1|NA|NA|TRBJ1-1
TGCAGCCTCTCGAACATCTTGAACACTGAAGCTTTCTTT
CSLSNILNTEAFF
>16|TRBV11-2|TRBD2|few|TRBJ2-7
TGTGCCAGCAGCTTAGTGCTAGCGGGAGGGCCTTACGAGCAGTACTTC
CASSLVLAGGPYEQYF
>14|TRBV18|NA|few|TRBJ2-1
TGTGCCAGCTCACCGTGGAGCCAGGCGAAAGAGCAGTTCTTC
CASSPWSQAKEQFF
>16|TRBV3-1|TRBD2|NA|TRBJ2-2
TGTGCCAGCAGCCGGGGGACTACCCCGAACACCGGGGAGCTGTTTTTT
CASSRGTTPNTGELFF
>17|TRBV24-1|TRBD2|NA|TRBJ2-1
TGTGTCACCAGTGATACCGGGACTAGCGGATCCTACAATGAGCAGTTCTTC
CVTSDTGTSGSYNEQFF
>15|TRBV20-1|TRBD1|NA|TRBJ2-1
TGCAGTGCTCGGGGCATGGACAGGGAGAGGATTGAGCAGTTCTTC
CSARGMDRERIEQFF
>14|TRBV3-1|TRBD2|NA|TRBJ2-3
TGTGCCAGCGCCCCAGCGGGGGTTCCAGATACGCAGTATTTT
CASAPAGVPDTQYF
>15|TRBV30|TRBD2|NA|TRBJ2-4
TGTGCCTGGAGTCGAGGGCGGGAGACCAAAAACATTCAGTACTTC
CAWSRGRETKNIQYF
>12|TRBV3-1|NA|NA|TRBJ2-7
TGTGCCAGCAGCCATATCGGCTACGAGCAGTACTTC
CASSHIGYEQYF
>17|TRBV28|TRBD1|few|TRBJ2-7
TGTGCCAGTCACAGAAATTCTCCCGGGACAGGGGGCTACGAGCAGTACTTC
CASHRNSPGTGGYEQYF
>18|TRBV20-1|TRBD2|many|TRBJ2-3
TGCAGTGCTAGAGACGCCGGACTAGCGGGGGGTAGCACAGATACGCAGTATTTT
CSARDAGLAGGSTDTQYF
>13|TRBV20-1|NA|many|TRBJ1-5
TGCAGTGGGACGGGGACGGCCAATCAGCCCCAGCATTTT
CSGTGTANQPQHF
>14|TRBV6-2/TRBV6-3|TRBD1|few|TRBJ1-5
TGTGCCAGCAGTTACTCGACAGGGTACCAGCCCCAGCATTTT
CASSYSTGYQPQHF
>13|TRBV27|NA|few|TRBJ1-2
TGTGCCAGCCGTACTCTCAGGAGCGAGGGCTACACCTTC
CASRTLRSEGYTF
>14|TRBV28|NA|few|TRBJ2-7
TGTGCCAGCAGTACCCCGGGACATTCCTACGAGCAGTACTTC
CASSTPGHSYEQYF
>13|TRBV2|TRBD1|few|TRBJ2-3
TGTGCCAGCGGACGACAGGGACCAGATACGCAGTATTTT
CASGRQGPDTQYF
>13|TRBV7-2|NA|many|TRBJ1-5
TGTGCCAGCAGCCCGGCCTTCAATCAGCCCCAGCATTTT
CASSPAFNQPQHF
>14|TRBV11-2|TRBD2|many|TRBJ2-7
TGTGCCAGCAGCTCACTAGCGGGGGTCTACGAGCAGTACTTC
CASSSLAGVYEQYF
>16|TRBV27|NA|few|TRBJ2-1
TGTGCCAGCACTCGAAGGGGCGTCGGAGAGGACCGGGAGCAGTTCTTC
CASTRRGVGEDREQFF
>13|TRBV18|NA|many|TRBJ1-1
TGTGCCAGCTCAGTCTCGATGAACACTGAAGCTTTCTTT
CASSVSMNTEAFF